One and the same sample provided the 5 T cell receptor beta chains below, sequenced in a study of CD8+CD57+ T cells in acquired aplastic anemia (dated by TCRdb to the late 2010s). TCRdb records Illumina HiSeq 2000 as the sequencer. TCR beta VDJ combination and CDR3 sequence profiling used genomic DNA as the template. TCRdb handled the public reads itself, with Q25 trimming in fastp and clone calling in MiXCR, and kept productive beta chains. A single entry per CDR3 protein holds the most common genes and DNA from its merged rows. In this sample the table shows approximately 470,000 distinct CDR3 sequences, around a third of which occur a single time. The ten largest clones capture less than 1% of the sample. Expansion of CD8+CD57+ cells had been shown by flow cytometry in the patients chosen for sequencing. Sequenced input: sorted CD4+, CD8+, or CD8+CD57+ T cells (not recorded which) from PBMCs. The receptors derive from a human donor with aplastic anemia.

This clonotype showed up just a few times. The V call is TRBV2, the J call TRBJ2-7; 10 nucleotides agree with TRBD1. Germline V CDR1 and CDR2: SNHLY, FYNNEI. The trim removed 6 bases at V and 3 bases at J, leaving 8 bases unmatched. The CDR3 totals 15 residues. The DNA for the CDR3 is TGTGCCAGCAGGTCCGGGACAGGGGTTTTCTACGAGCAGTACTTC. Translating gives CASRSGTGVFYEQYF.

At least ten counts were recorded for this clonotype. This sequence joins TRBV11-2 and TRBJ1-6, with 10 bases fitting TRBD1. The J segment lost 7 bases and the V segment lost 5 bases, leaving 8 bases of the junction unmatched. CDR3 size: 16 residues. Germline V gives CDR1 SGHAT, CDR2 FQNNGV. The CDR3 region is CASSLRQGARNSPLHF. For the CDR3, the DNA is TGTGCCAGCAGCCTAAGACAGGGGGCTAGGAATTCACCCCTCCACTTT.

There are many counts of this clonotype. The chain employs TRBV5-1 and TRBJ2-7; 10 bases agree with TRBD1. Germline V CDR1 and CDR2: SGHRS, YFSETQ. The CDR3 spans 15 residues. Trimming cost V 1 base and J 3 bases; bases outside gene matches: 4. Here the CDR3 reads CASSLLGTGDYEQYF. The DNA of the CDR3 is TGCGCCAGCAGCTTGTTGGGGACAGGGGACTACGAGCAGTACTTC.

The chain couples TRBV25-1 to TRBJ2-3; 9 bases are a match to TRBD2. In germline, CDR1 is MGHDK, CDR2 SYGVNS. The CDR3 covers 16 residues. V dropped 1 base and J dropped 2; count of bases not matched to a gene: 4. The CDR3 DNA reads as TGTGCCAGCAGTGAATCAGCGGGGGGAACCACAGATACGCAGTATTTT. Translation gives CASSESAGGTTDTQYF.

This clonotype was seen a few times. The chain has TRBV10-3 and TRBJ2-3; D call uncertain. Germline-derived CDR1 and CDR2 are ENHRY and SYGVKD. V was pared by 6 bases and J by 0 bases, with 1 base between. CDR3 length equals 11 residues. The chain's CDR3 is CAIRSTDTQYF. As DNA, the CDR3 is TGTGCCATCAGGAGCACAGATACGCAGTATTTT.